This is a list of T cell receptor beta chains from one sample in a study of tumor and adjacent non-tumor tissue in lung cancer. TCRdb re-derived calls from the multiplex PCR reads in MiXCR, one entry per CDR3 protein. The data show 200,000 to 250,000 distinct CDR3 sequences, 70% to 75% seen once. Sequenced sample: lung tumor tissue. The receptors stem from a man in his sixties with non-small cell lung cancer. Each CDR3 is given with its conserved first and last residue. A D gene is named only where the DNA matches it firmly. A row's size may be missing; if present it is once, few, many or a size class.

V gene	D gene	clone size	J gene	CDR3 DNA	CDR3 protein
TRBV12-3/TRBV12-4	.	.	TRBJ2-3	TGTGCCAGCAGTTTCGAGTGGTCGGGAGATACGCAGTATTTT	CASSFEWSGDTQYF
TRBV20-1	.	.	TRBJ1-6	TGCAGTGTTAGAACCAAGAGGGTAAATGTGATACCCCTCCACTTT	CSVRTKRVNVIPLHF
TRBV6-6	.	.	TRBJ2-2	TGTGCCAGCAGCTCATACGGAGTCAACGCCGGGGAGCTGTTTTTT	CASSSYGVNAGELFF
TRBV29-1	TRBD2	once	TRBJ2-5	TGCAGCCATGATGAGGGGACTGGGGGGGAGACCCACTACTTC	CSHDEGTGGETHYF
TRBV4-3	.	.	TRBJ2-3	TGCGCCAACAGCCCCGCTTGGCCTGGTCCAGATACGCACTATTTT	CANSPAWPGPDTHYF
TRBV6-1	TRBD1	.	TRBJ1-1	TGTGCCAGCAGTGAAGAATCAGGGGGCCGGATGAACACTGAAGCTTTCTTT	CASSEESGGRMNTEAFF
TRBV4-2	.	.	TRBJ1-4	TGTGCCAGCAGCCAAGATCGCGGCGGAACCTCTAATGAAAAACTGTTTTTT	CASSQDRGGTSNEKLFF
TRBV20-1	.	.	TRBJ2-1	TGCAGTGTCCGGTTGGCAGGGAGTAGTAATGAGCAGTTCTTC	CSVRLAGSSNEQFF
TRBV11-2	TRBD2	many	TRBJ2-3	TGTGCCAGCGGGTCTCGGCTAGCGGGGAGCACAGATACGCAGTATTTT	CASGSRLAGSTDTQYF
TRBV20-1	.	.	TRBJ2-7	TGCAGTCCTGGCTTAGCTTACGAGCAGTACTTC	CSPGLAYEQYF
TRBV7-9	TRBD1	.	TRBJ1-2	TGTACCAGCAGCTTACAGGGGAGGGATGGCTACACCTTC	CTSSLQGRDGYTF
TRBV29-1	.	many	TRBJ2-7	.	CSVFGSGEQYF
TRBV20-1	.	.	TRBJ1-5	TGCAGTGTTACCTGGGGAGGTGGGGGTGGGAATCATCCCCAGCATTTT	CSVTWGGGGGNHPQHF
TRBV5-1	TRBD1	many	TRBJ1-4	TGCGCCAGCAGCACCGGACAGGTTGCAACTAATGAAAAACTGTTTTTT	CASSTGQVATNEKLFF
TRBV29-1	.	many	TRBJ1-1	TGCAGCGTGCTATCCACTGAAGCTTTCTTT	CSVLSTEAFF
TRBV20-1	.	.	TRBJ1-1	TGCAGTGCTAGGGTACCAGGGATGGTTGAAGCTTTCTTT	CSARVPGMVEAFF
TRBV4-2	.	many	TRBJ1-6	TGTGCCAGCACCAGAGACGGGTTAGGTAATTCACCCCTCCACTTT	CASTRDGLGNSPLHF
TRBV28	.	once	TRBJ1-4	TGTGCCAGCAATTTTTTCGGGCAAAAACTGTTTTTT	CASNFFGQKLFF
TRBV12-3/TRBV12-4	.	.	TRBJ1-2	.	CVSSWDGYYCYAF
TRBV4-3	TRBD1	.	TRBJ2-1	TGCGCCAGCATCCAAGAAGGACAGGGTGTTGGAAGTAGGCAGTTCTTT	CASIQEGQGVGSRQFF
TRBV11-2	TRBD2	.	TRBJ2-5	TGTGCCAGCAGCGGGGGGGGGTACCAAGAGACCCAGTGTTTC	CASSGGGYQETQCF
TRBV12-3/TRBV12-4	TRBD1	many	TRBJ1-1	TGTGCCAGCACGCGATCGGACAGGGCCACTGAAGCTTTCTTT	CASTRSDRATEAFF
TRBV5-6	.	few	TRBJ1-2	TGTGCCAGCAGTCCCGACTTGGGGGCCTATGGCTACACCTTC	CASSPDLGAYGYTF
TRBV6-5	.	few	TRBJ1-3	TGTGCCAGCAGTCCGGGACAAGAGTTACTCTTTCCTGGAAACACCATATATTTT	CASSPGQELLFPGNTIYF
TRBV11-2	TRBD1	large	TRBJ2-5	TGTGCCAGCAGCTCCGGACAGGTTCTGGAGACCCAGTACTTC	CASSSGQVLETQYF
TRBV4-3	TRBD2	.	TRBJ2-4	TGCGCCAACACCGAAGATCTAGCGGGAGGGCCGGCCAAAAACATTCAGTACTTC	CANTEDLAGGPAKNIQYF
TRBV11-2	TRBD1	.	TRBJ2-5	TGTGTCAGCAACATCGGACAGGGGCGAAAGACCCAGTACTTC	CVSNIGQGRKTQYF
TRBV20-1	.	few	TRBJ1-2	TGCAGTGCTTCGGACCCTTTTGACTATGGCTACACCTTC	CSASDPFDYGYTF
TRBV5-1	.	.	TRBJ2-3	TGCGCCATCAGCTTGGGGCAGATCACAGATACGCAGTATTTT	CAISLGQITDTQYF
TRBV4-3	.	once	TRBJ2-6	TGCGCCAGCAGCGTACAGGGTGGAACTGGGGCCTACGTCCTGACTTTC	CASSVQGGTGAYVLTF
TRBV12-3/TRBV12-4	TRBD2	.	TRBJ2-5	TGTGCCAACAGTGTGACTAGCGGGAGAGGGGAGACCCAGTACTTC	CANSVTSGRGETQYF
TRBV7-8	TRBD2	.	TRBJ2-3	TGTGCCAGCAGCTTAAGGCTAGCGGGAGCGTCTGGCACAGATATGCAGTATTTT	CASSLRLAGASGTDMQYF
TRBV6-2/TRBV6-3	.	.	TRBJ2-5	TGTGCCAGCAGAAACAGGGTCCAAGAGACCCAGTACTTC	CASRNRVQETQYF
TRBV11-1	.	.	TRBJ2-7	TGTACCGGCAGAGGACAGAACTACGAGCAGTACTTC	CTGRGQNYEQYF
TRBV20-1	.	.	TRBJ2-3	TGCAGTGATAGTGAAGGCACCACAGATACGCAGTATTTT	CSDSEGTTDTQYF
TRBV6-5	.	.	TRBJ2-3	TGTGCCAGCAGTTACCGGGGACGCTATAGCTCAAATACGCAGTATTTT	CASSYRGRYSSNTQYF
TRBV10-2	.	.	TRBJ1-5	TGCGCCATCAGTGTTTCGAGCTGGGGCAATCAGCCCCAGCATTTT	CAISVSSWGNQPQHF
TRBV5-6	.	once	TRBJ2-3	TGTGCCAGCATGGGATTAGTGGGTTTTGGGACAGATACGCAGTATTTT	CASMGLVGFGTDTQYF
TRBV6-1	TRBD1	.	TRBJ2-2	TGTGCCAGCGGACAGGGGCTAAACACCGGGGGGCTATTTTTT	CASGQGLNTGGLFF
TRBV20-1	.	.	TRBJ1-1	TGCAGAGCTCCCGCGATGGGGGGGCCATCAGCTTTCTTT	CRAPAMGGPSAFF
TRBV24-1	.	.	TRBJ1-5	TGTGCCACCAGTACAACGGGTCAGCCCCAGCATTTT	CATSTTGQPQHF
TRBV6-2/TRBV6-3	.	.	TRBJ2-1	TGTGCCAGCAATCAGACACTAACTCAGTTCTTT	CASNQTLTQFF
TRBV10-1	.	.	TRBJ2-1	TGCACCAGCAGTGCGGAACTAGAGGGAGTGACTGAGCTGTTCTTC	CTSSAELEGVTELFF
TRBV30	.	.	TRBJ2-4	TGTGCCTGGAGTGAACAATCTCGACAGGTTCAGTACTTC	CAWSEQSRQVQYF
TRBV12-3/TRBV12-4	TRBD1	.	TRBJ1-1	TGTGCCAGCAGGCTAGGACAGGGAAACACTGAAGCTTTCTTT	CASRLGQGNTEAFF
TRBV6-1	TRBD1	many	TRBJ1-3	TGTGCCAGCAGTGAACACAGGGGTACATCTGGAAACACCATATATTTT	CASSEHRGTSGNTIYF
TRBV11-3	.	.	TRBJ2-3	TGTACCAGCAGCTTAGGACTGCGCACAGATACTCAGTATTTT	CTSSLGLRTDTQYF
TRBV5-5	.	.	TRBJ2-2	TGTGCCAGCAGCTTTGTATCTACTGGGGAGCTGTTTTTT	CASSFVSTGELFF
TRBV11-2	.	many	TRBJ2-5	TGTGCCAGCAGCTTAGATCGGGAGACCCAGTACTTC	CASSLDRETQYF
TRBV18	TRBD1	.	TRBJ2-2	TGTGCCAGCTCAAGACAGGGTAAAACCGGGGAGCTGTTTTTT	CASSRQGKTGELFF
TRBV19	.	.	TRBJ2-2	TGTGCCAGTAGAAAGCCCCCCGGGGAGCTGTTTTTT	CASRKPPGELFF
TRBV6-5	.	.	TRBJ1-2	TGTGCCAGCAGTACCGTTTGGGGCAAGGGGAGTCACTATGGCTACACCTTC	CASSTVWGKGSHYGYTF
TRBV29-1	TRBD1	.	TRBJ2-7	TGCAGCGTTGTCGCCGGGACAGGGTCCTACGAGCAGTACTTC	CSVVAGTGSYEQYF
TRBV20-1	.	.	TRBJ1-2	TGCAGTGCTACCCCGACATCACCCAACTATGGCTACACCTTC	CSATPTSPNYGYTF
TRBV30	TRBD1	.	TRBJ1-6	TGTGCCTGGAGACCCCCGGACAGGGCAAATTCACCCCTCCACTTT	CAWRPPDRANSPLHF